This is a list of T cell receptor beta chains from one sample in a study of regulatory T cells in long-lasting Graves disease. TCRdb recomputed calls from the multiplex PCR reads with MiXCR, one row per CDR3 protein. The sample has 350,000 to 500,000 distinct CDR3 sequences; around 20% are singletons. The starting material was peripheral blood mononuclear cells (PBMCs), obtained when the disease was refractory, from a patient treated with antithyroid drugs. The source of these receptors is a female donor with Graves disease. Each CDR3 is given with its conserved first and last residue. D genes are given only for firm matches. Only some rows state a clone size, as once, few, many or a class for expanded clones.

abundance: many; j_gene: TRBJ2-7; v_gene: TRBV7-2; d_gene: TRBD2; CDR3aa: CASSFSGSINEQYF; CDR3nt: TGTGCCAGCAGTTTTAGCGGGAGTATCAACGAGCAGTACTTC
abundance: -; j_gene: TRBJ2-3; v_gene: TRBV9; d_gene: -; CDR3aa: CASSVGVTDTQYF; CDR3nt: TGTGCCAGCAGCGTAGGTGTCACAGATACGCAGTATTTT
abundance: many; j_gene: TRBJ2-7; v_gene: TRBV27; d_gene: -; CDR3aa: CASSADYLGPYEQYF; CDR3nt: TGTGCCAGCAGTGCGGACTATCTAGGCCCCTACGAGCAGTACTTC
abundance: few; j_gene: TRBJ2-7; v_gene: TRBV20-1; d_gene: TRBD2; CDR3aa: CSAPPPLAGGYEQYF; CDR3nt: TGCAGTGCTCCTCCCCCACTAGCGGGGGGCTACGAGCAGTACTTC
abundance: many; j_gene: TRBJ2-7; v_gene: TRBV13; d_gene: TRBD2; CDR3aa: CASSSRGLSGRRYEQYF; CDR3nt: TGTGCCAGCAGCTCCCGGGGCCTTAGCGGGAGAAGATACGAGCAGTACTTC
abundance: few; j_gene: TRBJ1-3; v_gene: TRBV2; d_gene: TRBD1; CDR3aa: CASSFYPAGTAGNTIYF; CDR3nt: TGTGCCAGCAGTTTTTACCCCGCCGGGACAGCTGGAAACACCATATATTTT
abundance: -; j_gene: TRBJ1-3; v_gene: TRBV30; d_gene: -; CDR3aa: CAWTGSGNTIYF; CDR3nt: TGTGCCTGGACAGGGAGTGGAAACACCATATATTTT
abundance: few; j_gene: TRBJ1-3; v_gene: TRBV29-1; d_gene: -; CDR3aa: CSVSSGNTIYF; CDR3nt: TGCAGCGTTTCCTCTGGAAACACCATATATTTT
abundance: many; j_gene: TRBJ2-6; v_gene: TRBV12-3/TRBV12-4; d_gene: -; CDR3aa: CAITLGLHSGANVLTF; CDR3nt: TGTGCCATCACTCTAGGACTACACTCTGGGGCCAACGTCCTGACTTTC
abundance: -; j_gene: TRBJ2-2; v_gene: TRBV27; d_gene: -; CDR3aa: CASSSTSTGELFF; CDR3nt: TGTGCCAGCAGTTCCACATCCACCGGGGAGCTGTTTTTT
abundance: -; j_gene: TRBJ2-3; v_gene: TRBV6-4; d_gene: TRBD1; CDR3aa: CASSYRQGYTDTQYF; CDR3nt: TGTGCCAGCAGTTATAGACAGGGTTACACAGATACGCAGTATTTT
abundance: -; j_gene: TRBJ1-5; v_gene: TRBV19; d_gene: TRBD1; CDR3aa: CASSPPRQGHSNQPQHF; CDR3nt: TGTGCCAGTAGTCCTCCCCGACAGGGCCATTCCAATCAGCCCCAGCATTTT
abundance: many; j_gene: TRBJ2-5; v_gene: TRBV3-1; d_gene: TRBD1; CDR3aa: CASSLPTGARETQYF; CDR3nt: TGTGCCAGCAGCCTACCGACAGGGGCGAGGGAGACCCAGTACTTC
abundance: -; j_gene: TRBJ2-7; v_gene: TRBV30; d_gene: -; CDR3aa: CAWSTPSGFGIRNYEQYF; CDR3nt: TGTGCCTGGAGTACCCCATCAGGGTTTGGGATTCGGAACTACGAGCAGTACTTC
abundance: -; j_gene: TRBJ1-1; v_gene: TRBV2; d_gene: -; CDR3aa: CASSSGGYTEAFF; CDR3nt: TGTGCCAGCAGTTCCGGGGGGTACACTGAAGCTTTCTTT
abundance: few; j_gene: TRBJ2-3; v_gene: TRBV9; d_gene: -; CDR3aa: CASSTGGDPTDTQYF; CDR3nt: TGTGCCAGCAGCACCGGGGGTGATCCCACAGATACGCAGTATTTT
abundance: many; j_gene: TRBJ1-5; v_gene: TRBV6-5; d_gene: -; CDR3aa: CASSYQAGQPQHF; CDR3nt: TGTGCCAGCAGTTACCAGGCGGGTCAGCCCCAGCATTTT